Shown below are 31 T cell receptor beta chains from a single sample sequenced in a study of blood T cell repertoires in COVID-19. Sequencing used immunoSEQ multiplex PCR; TCRdb keeps in-frame clones, though not all of them. The sample yields approximately 170,000 clones, roughly nine tenths seen once. Material for sequencing was peripheral blood. The receptors here all came from a man in his 70s with acute or convalescent COVID-19.

The CDR3 loop is CASSLQDRQYNEQFF. The CDR3 nucleotides read TGTGCCAGCAGCCTCCAGGACAGGCAGTACAATGAGCAGTTCTTC. The chain carries TRBV6-1 and TRBJ2-1, with TRBD1 identical over 7 bases. J was trimmed by 4 bases and V by 6 bases; bases with no gene match: 9. The CDR3 spans 15 residues. The germline V gene encodes CDR1 MNHNS and CDR2 SASEGT.

The CDR3 DNA reads TGTGCCAGCAGTTTAGGGCTCAGCTATGGCTACACCTTC. This codes for CASSLGLSYGYTF. This chain uses TRBV12-3 or TRBV12-4 with TRBJ1-2; D remains unclear. The CDR3 consists of 13 residues. The ends were cut back, 1 base at V and 4 bases at J, with 7 bases in the middle.

The rearrangement uses TRBV28 and TRBJ1-3, with 8 positions matching TRBD1. With 6 bases clipped from V and 8 bases from J, the junction kept 12 bases outside the gene matches. Germline assignment: CDR1 MDHEN and CDR2 SYDVKM. The CDR3 consists of 15 residues. The CDR3 DNA reads TGTGCCAGCAGGCCCCGACAGGGGCTAAGTTACACCATATATTTT. This sequence encodes CASRPRQGLSYTIYF. Combining the CDR3 with reference TRBV28 and TRBJ1-3 gives the whole variable domain DVKVTQSSRYLVKRTGEKVFLECVQDMDHENMFWYRQDPGLGLRLIYFSYDVKMKEKGDIPEGYSVSREKKERFSLILESASTNQTSMYLCASRPRQGLSYTIYFGEGSWLTVV.

The chain carries TRBV29-1 and TRBJ2-5; TRBD2 matches 7 bases. The CDR3 length is 14 residues. Per germline, CDR1 SQVTM and CDR2 ANQGSEA. Trimming cost V 6 bases and J 1 base; bases outside gene matches: 8. The CDR3 bases are TGCAGCGTCCGAGGGCGGGGGACCCAAGAGACCCAGTACTTC. Protein product: CSVRGRGTQETQYF. Full variable domain (missing parts from reference TRBV29-1 and TRBJ2-5): SAVISQKPSRDICQRGTSLTIQCQVDSQVTMMFWYRQQPGQSLTLIATANQGSEATYESGFVIDKFPISRPNLTFSTLTVSNMSPEDSSIYLCSVRGRGTQETQYFGPGTRLLVL.

This chain joins TRBV5-1 and TRBJ2-7; possibly TRBD2 for D (5 bases). V was pared by 4 bases and J by 4 bases, with 12 bases between. CDR3 length: 13 amino acids. Germline V lookup: CDR1 SGHRS, CDR2 YFSETQ. The CDR3 sequence is CASSIRERYEQYF. The CDR3 coding sequence is TGCGCCAGCAGCATAAGGGAGAGGTACGAGCAGTACTTC.

This rearrangement joins TRBV7-2 to TRBJ1-3; 7 bases match TRBD1. V shed 5 bases and J 8 bases; nucleotides not matched to a gene: 9. CDR1 SGHTA and CDR2 FQGNSA come from the germline V gene. This CDR3 has 14 residues. The CDR3 sequence: CASSPDRVGDTIYF. Written as DNA, the CDR3 is TGTGCCAGCAGCCCCGACAGGGTTGGGGACACCATATATTTT.

The chain uses TRBV12-2 and TRBJ2-1; no DNA check was done on the table's D call, TRBD1. TRBV12-2 is a pseudogene. The CDR3 length is 19 residues. The CDR3 here is CASRPLGRLGTKSYNEQFF. The DNA of the CDR3 is TGTGCAAGTCGCCCCTTAGGTAGGTTGGGGACAAAATCCTACAATGAGCAGTTCTTC.

The chain has TRBV5-4 and TRBJ1-2, with 7 bases that match TRBD1. The CDR3 loop spans 16 amino acids. Germline loops: CDR1 SGHNT, CDR2 YYREEE (reference sequence). The V and J ends lost 0 bases and 0 bases, in that order; junction bases with no gene match: 5. CDR3 nucleotides: TGTGCCAGCAGCTTGGTCGGCAGGGGGGCTAACTATGGCTACACCTTC. Translation: CASSLVGRGANYGYTF.

A note on this clone: A junction boundary mismatches the germline segment, possibly from a read error. This chain uses TRBV18 with TRBJ2-3; 9 bases fit TRBD2. This CDR3 has 15 amino acids. Germline loops: CDR1 KGHSH, CDR2 LQKENI. This chain's CDR3 is CASSPSGSGTDTQYF. The CDR3 DNA is TGTGCCAGCTCACCTAGCGGGAGTGGCACGGATACGCAGTATTTT.

This sequence joins TRBV9 and TRBJ2-2, with TRBD2 as a possible D gene (6 bases). Trimming removed 5 bases from V and 6 bases from J, with 20 bases in between. Germline V gene sequence: CDR1 SGDLS, CDR2 YYNGEE. The CDR3 is 16 amino acids. DNA for the CDR3: TGTGCCAGCAGTTATGCTACGGGACTCACGCCCGGGGAGCTGTTTTTT. It codes for CASSYATGLTPGELFF.

The genes are TRBV7-9 and TRBJ1-2, with 9 nucleotides matching TRBD1. After removal of 5 bases from V and 5 bases from J, the junction contained 3 bases not matched to a gene. Germline CDR1 reads SEHNR; CDR2 reads FQNEAQ (reference sequence). The CDR3 sequence is 13 residues long. CDR3 residues: CASSRTGEYGYTF. The CDR3 bases are TGTGCCAGCAGCCGGACAGGGGAGTATGGCTACACCTTC.

The genes are TRBV6-5 and TRBJ1-1, with D hard to call. Germline CDR1 and CDR2: MNHEY and SVGAGI. V lost 1 base to trimming and J lost 4 bases, with 13 bases between them. This CDR3 comprises 15 residues. The DNA of the CDR3 is TGTGCCAGCAGTTACTTGGGAGAGGGTTTCACTGAAGCTTTCTTT. This translates into CASSYLGEGFTEAFF.

The chain joins TRBV10-3 to TRBJ2-2; 8 bases map to TRBD1. Germline CDR1 ENHRY, CDR2 SYGVKD. CDR3 length: 14 amino acids. J gave up 4 bases and V 7 bases, and 5 bases lay outside the gene matches. The CDR3 region has the DNA TGTGCCATCACCGGACAGGGAGGCACCGGGGAGCTGTTTTTT. Its protein product is CAITGQGGTGELFF.

This clone was picked up one time. The V and J genes are TRBV15 and TRBJ2-3; 13 nucleotides agree with TRBD2. This CDR3 region has 16 residues. V lost 9 bases and J lost 4; bases outside the gene matches: 10. The germline gives CDR1 LNHNV, CDR2 YYDKDF (reference sequence). The CDR3 DNA reads as TGTGCCACGGAAACATGGACTAGCGGGGGCTCAGATACGCAGTATTTT. Its translation is CATETWTSGGSDTQYF. Using reference TRBV15 and TRBJ2-3 for the parts outside the CDR3, the full variable domain is DAMVIQNPRYQVTQFGKPVTLSCSQTLNHNVMYWYQQKSSQAPKLLFHYYDKDFNNEADTPDNFQSRRPNTSFCFLDIRSPGLGDTAMYLCATETWTSGGSDTQYFGPGTRLTVL.

This chain uses TRBV11-2 with TRBJ2-7; a possible D gene is TRBD1 (6 bases). The V and J ends lost 7 bases and 7 bases respectively, with 20 bases between them. Germline V gene data show CDR1 as SGHAT and CDR2 as FQNNGV. CDR3 length equals 14 residues. The CDR3 protein is CASTLRGSFGEQYF. In DNA form, the CDR3 reads TGTGCCAGCACCCTTAGGGGGAGCTTCGGGGAGCAGTACTTC.

The chain is built from TRBV4-3 and TRBJ1-4, with D hard to call. The V end lost 1 base, the J end lost 8 bases, and 14 bases lay between the germline ends. The CDR3 length is 15 residues. The V gene's germline CDR1 is LGHNA and CDR2 YSLEER. The DNA for the CDR3 is TGCGCCAGCAGCCAAGGCGGAGGGCTCGGGGAAAAACTGTTTTTT. Translated, it gives CASSQGGGLGEKLFF.

The chain is built from TRBV11-2 and TRBJ2-2; D is unresolved. The CDR3 spans 14 residues. The germline V gene encodes CDR1 SGHAT and CDR2 FQNNGV. Trimming cost V 5 bases and J 8 bases, with 15 bases left between them. As DNA, the CDR3 is TGTGCCAGCAGCATAAACGCGGCTCCGGGGGAGCTGTTTTTT. Translated: CASSINAAPGELFF.

The chain links TRBV5-1 to TRBJ2-1, with 8 nucleotides matching TRBD2. Germline CDR1 reads SGHRS; CDR2 reads YFSETQ. The CDR3 length is 17 residues. The ends lost 1 base at V and 2 bases at J; junction bases unmatched: 8. For the CDR3, the DNA is TGCGCCAGCAGCTTGCCCCACACTAGCGGAGCCTACAATGAGCAGTTCTTC. This codes for CASSLPHTSGAYNEQFF.

The chain combines TRBV4-1 with TRBJ2-7, with D possibly matching TRBD1 (5 bases). This CDR3 spans 16 amino acids. The V end was cut by 2 bases, the J end by 3 bases, with 17 bases between. The germline V gene encodes CDR1 MGHRA and CDR2 YSYEKL. Here the CDR3 reads CASSQFRAQGSYEQYF. Written as DNA, the CDR3 is TGCGCCAGCAGCCAATTCAGGGCCCAGGGTAGCTACGAGCAGTACTTC.

V usage is TRBV2 and J usage is TRBJ1-5; 7 bases line up with TRBD1. Germline CDR1 reads SNHLY; CDR2 reads FYNNEI. The CDR3 is made up of 13 amino acids. V gave up 7 bases and J gave up 5 bases; unmatched junction bases: 5. The CDR3 region is CASTRGNDQPQHF. DNA of the CDR3: TGTGCCAGCACCAGGGGGAACGATCAGCCCCAGCATTTT. Variable domain in full (rest from reference TRBV2 and TRBJ1-5): EPEVTQTPSHQVTQMGQEVILRCVPISNHLYFYWYRQILGQKVEFLVSFYNNEISEKSEIFDDQFSVERPDGSNFTLKIRSTKLEDSAMYFCASTRGNDQPQHFGDGTRLSIL.

This chain links TRBV6-5 with TRBJ1-1, with D possibly matching TRBD1 (6 bases). The CDR3 has 16 amino acids. V shed 2 bases and J shed 1 base, with 14 bases lying between them. Germline CDR1 is MNHEY and CDR2 is SVGAGI. The CDR3 spells CASSYAKNRANTEAFF. The DNA of the CDR3 is TGTGCCAGCAGTTACGCAAAAAACAGGGCGAACACTGAAGCTTTCTTT.

The chain combines TRBV6-5 with TRBJ1-2, with D perhaps TRBD1 (5 bases). The CDR3 is 14 residues long. V was cut by 4 bases and J by 0 bases, with 9 bases left in between. CDR1 MNHEY and CDR2 SVGAGI come from the germline V gene. This CDR3 is CASSSRQTNYGYTF. As DNA, the CDR3 is TGTGCCAGCAGTTCCAGACAGACTAACTATGGCTACACCTTC.

The chain employs TRBV10-2 and TRBJ2-1; 14 nucleotides align to TRBD2. Per germline, CDR1 WSHSY and CDR2 SAAADI. The CDR3 contains 14 residues. V was pared by 6 bases and J by 8 bases, with 3 bases of the junction left unmatched. The CDR3 coding sequence is TGCGCCAGCAGAGGGACTAGCGGGGGTTATGAGCAGTTCTTC. The encoded protein is CASRGTSGGYEQFF.

V gene TRBV2 combines with J gene TRBJ2-5, with D hard to call. The ends were cut back, 1 base at V and 4 bases at J, with 7 bases in the middle. The CDR3 is made up of 13 amino acids. CDR1 is SNHLY and CDR2 is FYNNEI in the germline V gene. In nucleotides, the CDR3 is TGTGCCAGCAGTGAAGAGTTCGGAGAGACCCAGTACTTC. Translating it yields CASSEEFGETQYF.

The chain combines TRBV28 with TRBJ1-5; a possible D gene is TRBD1 (5 bases). The V gene lost 8 bases and the J gene lost 4 bases, with 9 bases spanning the gap. CDR1 MDHEN and CDR2 SYDVKM come from the germline V gene. This CDR3 has 12 residues. CDR3 in DNA: TGTGCCAGCGGTTCAGGGAATCAGCCCCAGCATTTT. This sequence encodes CASGSGNQPQHF.

This chain joins TRBV19 and TRBJ2-3, with D uncertain. The CDR3 sequence is 14 residues long. Per the germline V gene, CDR1 is LNHDA and CDR2 is SQIVND (reference sequence). V was clipped by 3 bases and J by 5 bases, with 12 bases between them. CDR3: CASSIGLGEDTQYF. The DNA of the CDR3 is TGTGCCAGTAGTATCGGTCTAGGCGAAGATACGCAGTATTTT.

The V gene is TRBV19, the J gene TRBJ2-6; 10 bases fit TRBD1. The CDR3 has 17 residues. V was clipped by 5 bases and J by 0 bases; unmatched bases: 4. Germline CDR1 reads LNHDA; CDR2 reads SQIVND (reference sequence). The CDR3 coding sequence is TGTGCCAGTAGTCCGGACAGGGGGTTCTCTGGGGCCAACGTCCTGACTTTC. Protein sequence: CASSPDRGFSGANVLTF.

This clone was detected a few times. The chain joins TRBV4-1 to TRBJ1-2, with D possibly being TRBD1 (6 bases). CDR3 size: 14 residues. Per the germline V gene, CDR1 is MGHRA and CDR2 is YSYEKL. Trimming took 1 base from V and 8 from J, leaving 14 bases between them. CDR3 coding DNA: TGCGCCAGCAGCCAAGGAGACAGGAGAGGAGGCTACACCTTC. Amino acids: CASSQGDRRGGYTF.

The chain joins TRBV6-5 to TRBJ1-6; D is ambiguous. The V and J ends lost 6 bases and 7 bases respectively, with 13 bases between them. The CDR3 spans 14 residues. The germline gives CDR1 MNHEY, CDR2 SVGAGI. The CDR3 DNA reads TGTGCCAGCAGCCCCCCGTCTTTAAATTCACCCCTCCACTTT. This sequence encodes CASSPPSLNSPLHF.

The chain has TRBV15 and TRBJ1-1; TRBD1 is a possible D gene (5 bases). Germline V CDR1 and CDR2: LNHNV, YYDKDF (reference sequence). The CDR3 is 13 residues long. The germline V and J ends were trimmed by 5 bases and 3 bases, with 10 bases remaining between them. DNA of the CDR3: TGTGCCACCAGCGTCAGGGCTTACACTGAAGCTTTCTTT. This translates into CATSVRAYTEAFF. The variable domain in full, with the rest retrieved from reference TRBV15 and TRBJ1-1, is DAMVIQNPRYQVTQFGKPVTLSCSQTLNHNVMYWYQQKSSQAPKLLFHYYDKDFNNEADTPDNFQSRRPNTSFCFLDIRSPGLGDTAMYLCATSVRAYTEAFFGQGTRLTVV.

In its sample, this clone was seen once. This CDR3 is CASSETDSGVAFF. CDR3 sequence (DNA): TGTGCCAGCAGCGAGACGGACTCAGGGGTTGCTTTCTTT. The genes are TRBV9 and TRBJ1-1; D might be TRBD1 (6 bases). This CDR3 is 13 amino acids long. The V end lost 3 bases, the J end lost 11 bases, and 17 bases lay between the germline ends. Germline values: CDR1 SGDLS, CDR2 YYNGEE.